The 3 T cell receptor beta chains presented below share a single source sample, sequenced in a study of T cells in Graves' hyperthyroidism and ophthalmopathy. Amplified TCR beta CDR3 regions came from RNA transcripts. The HTBI primer set drove a first-round RT-PCR of the TCR CDR3. TCRdb re-called the multiplex PCR reads through MiXCR, storing one row per CDR3 protein. The top ten clones hold 67% of a sample with some 150,000 distinct CDR3 sequences, 22% of them seen once. Sequencing was carried out using blood. The receptors were gathered from a woman in her forties or fifties with Graves' hyperthyroidism that later progressed to Graves' ophthalmopathy.

The table lists this clonotype with a count of one. A much larger clonotype is one base distant, so this may be a read error. J is TRBJ2-2 and V is TRBV30; D may correspond to TRBD1 or TRBD2 (5 bases each). The CDR3 spans 14 residues. Germline assignment: CDR1 GTSNPN and CDR2 SVGIG (reference sequence). The CDR3 loop is CAWRQGTGTGVLFF. In nucleotides, the CDR3 is TGTGCCTGGAGGCAAGGGACGGGAACCGGGGTGCTGTTTTTT. The complete variable domain, with remaining parts taken from reference TRBV30 and TRBJ2-2, reads SQTIHQWPATLVQPVGSPLSLECTVEGTSNPNLYWYRQAAGRGLQLLFYSVGIGQISSEVPQNLSASRPQDRQFILSSKKLLLSDSGFYLCAWRQGTGTGVLFFGEGSRLTVL.

This clonotype was seen repeatedly, ten times or more. The chain couples TRBV11-3 to TRBJ2-3; D not certain. The CDR3 has 13 residues. Germline V gene lookup returns CDR1 SGHNT and CDR2 YENEEA. The ends were cut back, 0 bases at V and 4 bases at J, with 5 bases in the middle. As DNA, the CDR3 is TGTGCCAGCAGCTTAGACCTAGCAGATACGCAGTATTTT. It specifies CASSLDLADTQYF. Full variable domain (outside the CDR3, taken from reference TRBV11-3 and TRBJ2-3): EAGVVQSPRYKIIEKKQPVAFWCNPISGHNTLYWYLQNLGQGPELLIRYENEEAVDDSQLPKDRFSAERLKGVDSTLKIQPAELGDSAVYLCASSLDLADTQYFGPGTRLTVL.

This clonotype appeared a few times. The V gene is TRBV14, the J gene TRBJ2-1; 9 bases are shared with TRBD2. After removal of 1 base from V and 3 bases from J, the junction contained 4 bases not matched to a gene. The CDR3 length is 16 residues. Germline V lookup: CDR1 SGHDN, CDR2 FVKESK. The CDR3 loop reads CASSQGLAVFYNEQFF. As DNA, the CDR3 is TGTGCCAGCAGCCAAGGACTAGCGGTGTTCTACAATGAGCAGTTCTTC.